These T cell receptor beta chains were read from a single sample in a study of spatial heterogeneity in lung cancer. One entry per CDR3 protein, called by TCRdb with MiXCR from the 5' RACE reads. The repertoire has under 50,000 distinct CDR3 sequences, 5.2% of them found once; the top ten carry less than 30%. Here the sequenced sample was PBMCs, taken at surgery. The receptors derive from a female donor with early-stage non-small cell lung cancer. Both conserved end residues are trimmed from each CDR3. The order of the fields is J gene, D gene, V gene, CDR3 protein. A D gene is named only where the DNA matches it firmly.

TRBJ2-7 . TRBV6-2/TRBV6-3 ASRAGYEQY
TRBJ1-4 . TRBV4-1 ASSQDPGGLAREKLF
TRBJ1-5 . TRBV19 ASSSNQGSGH
TRBJ2-3 . TRBV30 AWSGGADITDTQY
TRBJ1-6 TRBD1 TRBV7-3 ASSLGTDYNSPLH
TRBJ2-5 . TRBV20-1 SARRTKEGETQY
TRBJ1-6 TRBD1 TRBV5-1 ASSLGGTDNSPLH
TRBJ2-7 . TRBV28 ASMRAGSYEQY
TRBJ2-7 . TRBV6-5 ASSYGRAPREQY
TRBJ2-1 TRBD2 TRBV5-6 ASSPGLAGDNEQF
TRBJ2-1 . TRBV7-7 ASSLELESGEQF
TRBJ2-3 TRBD2 TRBV11-2 ASSPSRGGGTDTQY
TRBJ2-7 TRBD1 TRBV6-1 ASSVPDRAASYEQY
TRBJ2-7 TRBD2 TRBV4-3 ASSQGLAVSEQY
TRBJ2-2 TRBD1 TRBV3-1 ASRGQGSTGELF
TRBJ2-1 . TRBV9 ASSASGQGRVEQF
TRBJ2-1 . TRBV3-1 ASSQEAGIYNEQF
TRBJ1-5 . TRBV4-2 ASSQDGQMDQPQH
TRBJ2-7 . TRBV5-5 ASSLGATSTVSAYEQY
TRBJ2-7 . TRBV19 ASRGNSYEQY
TRBJ1-5 . TRBV2 ASRFEDSPRQPQH
TRBJ1-4 . TRBV7-2 ASSLMGAANEKLF
TRBJ1-1 TRBD1 TRBV5-5 ASSQRQGSDTEAF
TRBJ1-1 TRBD1 TRBV12-5 ASRGRSVEAF
TRBJ2-7 TRBD1 TRBV20-1 SARGLAGQGFEQY
TRBJ1-1 . TRBV12-3/TRBV12-4 ASSLEGGRAF
TRBJ2-7 TRBD1 TRBV9 ASARGQGVTYEQY
TRBJ2-5 . TRBV28 ASSSSAVQETQY
TRBJ2-1 . TRBV27 ASSLYREVMNEQF
TRBJ2-7 . TRBV29-1 SVELWRAPSYEQY
TRBJ1-1 . TRBV7-8 ASSPPWDLEAF
TRBJ2-2 . TRBV7-2 ASSFLSGELF